The clone carrying this T cell receptor (beta chain) was seen a few times. The source of the sample is a study of blood T cell repertoires in COVID-19. Overall study context: The United States, Italy and Spain provided the acute and convalescent COVID-19 samples. T cells, B-cell-depleted T cells, or PBMCs supplied cDNA or gDNA.

Patients in Seattle were enrolled during active infection, then followed longitudinally. Original data processing: Counts of nucleated cells, estimated from reference gene primer amplification, were obtained. Clones were sequenced by immunoSEQ multiplex PCR, and TCRdb holds only the in-frame ones, with some missing. D and trimming were read from the DNA, whereas the V and J calls and clone size are those reported in that table. The sample consists of around 110,000 clones, 76% of them appearing once. What was sequenced was peripheral blood. This sequence was found in a man older than 75 with COVID-19, enrolled during active disease.

The CDR3 DNA reads TGTGCCAGCAGTTTTCGCACCGGGGAGCTGTTTTTT. It yields the protein CASSFRTGELFF. The chain employs TRBV12-3 or TRBV12-4 and TRBJ2-2; D gene uncertain. The CDR3 extends over 12 amino acids. V gave up 3 bases and J gave up 4 bases, with 3 bases separating them.